Below, 17 T cell receptor beta chains from the same sample are listed, as sequenced in a study of blood T cell repertoires in COVID-19. Only in-frame clones appear in the TCRdb table, and some are missing; sequencing was by immunoSEQ multiplex PCR. The sample carries about 400,000 clones, roughly 91% recorded once. Sequencing was performed on PBMCs or T cells enriched from blood (not recorded which). These receptors all come from a woman aged 30 to 39 who had recovered from COVID-19.

The CDR3 DNA reads as TGCGCCAGCAGCTTGGTTCGGGAAGAGACCCAGTACTTC. Amino acid sequence: CASSLVREETQYF. The gene calls are TRBV5-1 and TRBJ2-5; no reliable D call. Germline V gene data show CDR1 as SGHRS and CDR2 as YFSETQ. The CDR3 spans 13 residues. V was clipped by 0 bases and J by 3 bases, with 6 bases between them.

The CDR3, as DNA: TGCAGCGTTCGAACAGGGGGGAACTATGGCTACACCTTC. Protein: CSVRTGGNYGYTF. The rearrangement uses TRBV29-1 and TRBJ1-2; 8 bases match TRBD1. Trimming at V came to 5 bases and at J to 2 bases, leaving 4 bases not matched to a gene. The CDR3 is 13 amino acids. Per germline, CDR1 SQVTM and CDR2 ANQGSEA.

This chain connects TRBV6-5 to TRBJ1-1, with 8 bases identical to TRBD1. The CDR3 extends over 14 amino acids. Per germline, CDR1 MNHEY and CDR2 SVGAGI. The V segment lost 5 bases and the J segment 4 bases; nucleotides outside the gene matches: 6. CDR3 DNA sequence: TGTGCCAGCAGTAGTGACAGGGGAGGCACTGAAGCTTTCTTT. This codes for CASSSDRGGTEAFF.

The CDR3 region is CASSLLRGYEQYF. CDR3 nucleotide sequence: TGTGCCAGCAGTTTATTACGGGGCTACGAGCAGTACTTC. V is TRBV27 and J is TRBJ2-7, with D perhaps matching TRBD2 (5 bases). CDR3 length: 13 residues. With 1 base removed from V and 3 bases from J, the gap between germline ends came to 7 bases. CDR1 is MNHEY, CDR2 SMNVEV, per germline (reference sequence).

The chain has TRBV10-3 and TRBJ2-1, with 12 bases aligning to TRBD2. The CDR3 has 15 residues. V shed 5 bases and J 9 bases; nucleotides not matched to a gene: 8. The germline V gene encodes CDR1 ENHRY and CDR2 SYGVKD. In nucleotides, the CDR3 is TGTGCCATCAGTCCCTCGACTAGCGGGGGTGTTGAGCAGTTCTTC. Its protein is CAISPSTSGGVEQFF.

This clone was detected only a few times. The chain has TRBV2 and TRBJ2-1, with D perhaps matching TRBD2 (5 bases). Looked up from germline, CDR1 is SNHLY and CDR2 is FYNNEI. The V and J ends lost 5 bases and 10 bases respectively, with 15 bases between them. CDR3 size: 13 residues. The CDR3 reads CASSHHILDEQFF. The CDR3 DNA sequence: TGTGCCAGCAGTCACCACATACTAGACGAGCAGTTCTTC.

V and J are TRBV21-1 and TRBJ1-5. TRBV21-1 is designated a pseudogene. The CDR3 has 13 residues. CDR3 sequence (DNA): TGTGCCAGCAGTAGGAGGTCCTATCAGCCCCAGCATTTT. Amino acid sequence: CASSRRSYQPQHF.

The genes are TRBV5-1 and TRBJ2-2; 8 bases fit TRBD1. The germline gives CDR1 SGHRS, CDR2 YFSETQ. Losses at the gene ends were 2 bases for V and 4 bases for J; bases not matched to a gene: 1. The length of the CDR3 is 14 residues. Written as DNA, the CDR3 is TGCGCCAGCAGCTTACAGGGGGGCACCGGGGAGCTGTTTTTT. It yields the protein CASSLQGGTGELFF.

J is TRBJ1-2 and V is TRBV28; D is unclear. CDR1 and CDR2 (germline): MDHEN, SYDVKM. Trimming pared 2 bases from V and 4 bases from J, leaving 8 bases between. The CDR3 is 13 residues long. DNA of the CDR3: TGTGCCAGCAGTTTACGGTCGTTCTATGGCTACACCTTC. This encodes CASSLRSFYGYTF.

The CDR3, as DNA: TGCGCCAGCAGCTCACAGGGTAGGGCGGGAAACACCATATATTTT. It yields the protein CASSSQGRAGNTIYF. V gene TRBV5-1 combines with J gene TRBJ1-3; maybe TRBD1 (6 bases). The V gene lost 3 bases and the J gene lost 4 bases, with 14 bases spanning the gap. CDR1 and CDR2 from the germline V gene are SGHRS and YFSETQ. This CDR3 comprises 15 residues.

CDR3 sequence: CASSQLAGTYNEQFF. The CDR3 DNA sequence: TGTGCCAGCAGCCAACTAGCGGGTACCTACAATGAGCAGTTCTTC. The chain couples TRBV14 to TRBJ2-1, with 8 bases matching TRBD2. The CDR3 has 15 residues. V gave up 2 bases and J gave up 2 bases; unmatched junction bases: 2. CDR1 is SGHDN and CDR2 is FVKESK in the germline V gene.

The V call is TRBV28, the J call TRBJ2-2; 9 nucleotides line up with TRBD1. The CDR3 totals 14 residues. Losses at the gene ends were 6 bases for V and 5 bases for J; bases not matched to a gene: 4. The V gene's germline CDR1 is MDHEN and CDR2 SYDVKM. The CDR3 spells CASSRTGVTGELFF. CDR3 in DNA: TGTGCCAGCAGCCGGACAGGGGTAACCGGGGAGCTGTTTTTT.

The chain combines TRBV4-3 with TRBJ2-7; tentatively, D is TRBD2 (6 bases). CDR3 length: 15 amino acids. Trimming removed 0 bases from V and 1 base from J, with 10 bases in between. Germline V CDR1 and CDR2: LGHNA, YSLEER. The CDR3 DNA sequence: TGCGCCAGCAGCCAAGATGCTGGGGGGTCCTACGAGCAGTACTTC. Its translation is CASSQDAGGSYEQYF.

CDR3 region: CAWDLGGFEQYF. As DNA, the CDR3 is TGTGCCTGGGACCTCGGGGGTTTCGAGCAGTACTTC. V and J are TRBV30 and TRBJ2-7; weak D call: TRBD2 (6 bases). The CDR3 totals 12 residues. Trimming stripped 5 bases from V and 6 bases from J, with 14 bases between. Germline assignment: CDR1 GTSNPN and CDR2 SVGIG (reference sequence).

The V and J genes are TRBV20-1 and TRBJ1-5, with a possible D match to TRBD1 (5 bases). The CDR3 runs to 14 residues. CDR1 is DFQATT, CDR2 SNEGSKA, per germline (reference sequence). V lost 3 bases and J 5 bases, leaving 14 bases between the germline ends. CDR3 in amino acids: CSASGRGMDQPQHF. The CDR3 nucleotides read TGCAGTGCTAGTGGACGGGGGATGGATCAGCCCCAGCATTTT.

The CDR3 DNA is TGCGCCAGCAGCTTGTTTGCAGGCGGGAACACAGATACGCAGTATTTT. Protein: CASSLFAGGNTDTQYF. The chain is built from TRBV5-1 and TRBJ2-3; D may be TRBD2 (6 bases). CDR1 is SGHRS, CDR2 YFSETQ, per germline. Between the trimmed V and J ends, which lost 1 base and 2 bases, there was a span of 14 bases. The CDR3 sequence is 16 residues long.

V and J are TRBV9 and TRBJ2-1; tentatively, D is TRBD1 (5 bases). V shed 0 bases and J shed 5 bases, with 6 bases lying between them. Germline-derived CDR1 and CDR2 are SGDLS and YYNGEE. The CDR3 length is 13 residues. The CDR3 is CASSVVDNNEQFF. The CDR3 coding sequence is TGTGCCAGCAGCGTAGTGGACAACAATGAGCAGTTCTTC.